This paragraph reports one TCR beta chain. Its antigen is still unknown. The sample comes from a study of cytomegalovirus exposure and HLA in healthy donors. For the study at large: As an earlier analysis found, 150 million to 200 million T cells yielded 95 million to 130 million unique TCR beta sequences.

Germline CDR1 is SGHTA and CDR2 is FQGNSA. This CDR3 contains 15 residues. After removal of 1 base from V and 5 bases from J, the junction contained 2 bases not matched to a gene. Researchers ran the PCR with 60 Vbeta and 13 Jbeta primers. Measured with immunoSEQ multiplex PCR; TCRdb has only the in-frame clones, and not every one. In total, the table holds just over 150,000 clones. The study, taken as a whole, reports: Reports credit the classifier with highly specific, highly sensitive diagnosis of cytomegalovirus status.

The sequenced sample consisted of PBMCs. The source of this sequence is a woman aged 60-75 years in good health and CMV-seronegative. The chain links TRBV7-2 to TRBJ2-2, with TRBD2 matching 9 bases. This CDR3 is CASSLGLAGTGELFF. For the CDR3, the DNA is TGTGCCAGCAGCTTAGGGCTAGCGGGGACCGGGGAGCTGTTTTTT.